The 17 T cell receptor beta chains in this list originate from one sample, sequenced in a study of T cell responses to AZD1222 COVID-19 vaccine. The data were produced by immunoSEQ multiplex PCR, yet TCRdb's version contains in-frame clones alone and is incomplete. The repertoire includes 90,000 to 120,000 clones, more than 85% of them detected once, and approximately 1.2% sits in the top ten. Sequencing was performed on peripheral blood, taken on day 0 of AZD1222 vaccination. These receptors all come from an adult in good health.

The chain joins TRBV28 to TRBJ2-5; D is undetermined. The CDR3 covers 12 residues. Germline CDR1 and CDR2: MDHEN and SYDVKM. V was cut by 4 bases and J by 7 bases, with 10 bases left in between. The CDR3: CASSSPVGTQYF. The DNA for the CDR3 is TGTGCCAGCAGTTCCCCAGTGGGGACCCAGTACTTC.

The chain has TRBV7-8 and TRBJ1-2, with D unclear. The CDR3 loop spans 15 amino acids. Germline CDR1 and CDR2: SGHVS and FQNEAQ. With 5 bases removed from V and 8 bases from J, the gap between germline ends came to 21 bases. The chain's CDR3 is CASSLEDPPLRGYTF. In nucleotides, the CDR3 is TGTGCCAGCAGCCTAGAGGACCCCCCTTTGAGGGGCTACACCTTC.

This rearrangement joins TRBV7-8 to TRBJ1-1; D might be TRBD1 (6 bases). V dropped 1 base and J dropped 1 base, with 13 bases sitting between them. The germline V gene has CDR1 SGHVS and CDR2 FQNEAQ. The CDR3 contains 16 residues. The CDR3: CASSLVVQGSNTEAFF. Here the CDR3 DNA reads TGTGCCAGCAGCTTAGTGGTTCAGGGGTCGAACACTGAAGCTTTCTTT.

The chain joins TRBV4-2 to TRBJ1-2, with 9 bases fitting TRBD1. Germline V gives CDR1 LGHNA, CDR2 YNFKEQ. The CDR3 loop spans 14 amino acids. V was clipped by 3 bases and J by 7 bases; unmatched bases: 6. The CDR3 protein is CASSHNTGGVGYTF. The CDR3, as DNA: TGTGCCAGCAGCCATAATACAGGGGGCGTTGGCTACACCTTC.

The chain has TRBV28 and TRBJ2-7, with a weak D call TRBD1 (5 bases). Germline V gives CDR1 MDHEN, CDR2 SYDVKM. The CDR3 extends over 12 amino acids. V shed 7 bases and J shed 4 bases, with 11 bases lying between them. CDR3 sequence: CASNSDTYEQYF. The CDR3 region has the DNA TGTGCCAGCAATTCGGACACTTACGAGCAGTACTTC. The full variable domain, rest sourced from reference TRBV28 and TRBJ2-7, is DVKVTQSSRYLVKRTGEKVFLECVQDMDHENMFWYRQDPGLGLRLIYFSYDVKMKEKGDIPEGYSVSREKKERFSLILESASTNQTSMYLCASNSDTYEQYFGPGTRLTVT.

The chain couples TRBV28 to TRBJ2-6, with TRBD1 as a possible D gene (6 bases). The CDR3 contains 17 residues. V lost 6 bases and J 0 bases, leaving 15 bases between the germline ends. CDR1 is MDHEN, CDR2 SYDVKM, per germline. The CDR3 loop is CASSLTDRSSGANVLTF. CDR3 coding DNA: TGTGCCAGCAGCTTGACTGACAGGAGCTCTGGGGCCAACGTCCTGACTTTC.

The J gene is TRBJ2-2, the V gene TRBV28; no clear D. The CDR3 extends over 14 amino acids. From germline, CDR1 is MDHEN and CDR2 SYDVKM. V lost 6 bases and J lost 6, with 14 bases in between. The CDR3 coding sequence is TGTGCCAGCAGGGGAACTATTTTCCCCGGGGAGCTGTTTTTT. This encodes CASRGTIFPGELFF. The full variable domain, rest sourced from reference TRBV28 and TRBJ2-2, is DVKVTQSSRYLVKRTGEKVFLECVQDMDHENMFWYRQDPGLGLRLIYFSYDVKMKEKGDIPEGYSVSREKKERFSLILESASTNQTSMYLCASRGTIFPGELFFGEGSRLTVL.

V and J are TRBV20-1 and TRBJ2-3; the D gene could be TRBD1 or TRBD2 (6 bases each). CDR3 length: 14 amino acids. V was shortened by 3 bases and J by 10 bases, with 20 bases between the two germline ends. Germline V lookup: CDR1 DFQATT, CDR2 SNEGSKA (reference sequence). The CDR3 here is CSASVRGPRRPQYF. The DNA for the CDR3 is TGCAGTGCTAGTGTTCGGGGGCCCAGGCGGCCGCAGTATTTT.

This CDR3 reads CASSYGTNGELFF. The CDR3 coding sequence is TGCGCCAGCAGCTACGGGACAAACGGGGAGCTGTTTTTT. The chain is built from TRBV5-1 and TRBJ2-2; perhaps TRBD1 as D (6 bases). This CDR3 spans 13 amino acids. The V and J ends lost 3 bases and 7 bases respectively, with 10 bases between them. Germline loops: CDR1 SGHRS, CDR2 YFSETQ.

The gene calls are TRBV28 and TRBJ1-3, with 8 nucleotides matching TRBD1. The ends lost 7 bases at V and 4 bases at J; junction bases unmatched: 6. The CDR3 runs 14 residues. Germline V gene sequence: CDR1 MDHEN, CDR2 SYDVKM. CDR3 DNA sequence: TGTGCCAGCAACAGGGCAGGGGGCGGAAACACCATATATTTT. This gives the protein CASNRAGGGNTIYF.

CDR3 nucleotides: TGTGCCAGCAGCTCGAAAACGGGAATAAACACCGGGGAGCTGTTTTTT. It yields the protein CASSSKTGINTGELFF. V gene TRBV11-2 combines with J gene TRBJ2-2; the D gene is possibly TRBD2 (5 bases). CDR3 size: 16 residues. Trimming left V 4 bases short and J 2 bases short, with 14 bases between. In germline, CDR1 is SGHAT, CDR2 FQNNGV. Based on the CDR3 plus reference TRBV11-2 and TRBJ2-2, the full variable domain is EAGVAQSPRYKIIEKRQSVAFWCNPISGHATLYWYQQILGQGPKLLIQFQNNGVVDDSQLPKDRFSAERLKGVDSTLKIQPAKLEDSAVYLCASSSKTGINTGELFFGEGSRLTVL.

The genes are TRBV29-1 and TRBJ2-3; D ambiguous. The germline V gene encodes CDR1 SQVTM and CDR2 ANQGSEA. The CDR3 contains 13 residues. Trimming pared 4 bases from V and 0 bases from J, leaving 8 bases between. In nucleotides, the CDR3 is TGCAGCGTTGGGCAGCTAAGCACAGATACGCAGTATTTT. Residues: CSVGQLSTDTQYF.

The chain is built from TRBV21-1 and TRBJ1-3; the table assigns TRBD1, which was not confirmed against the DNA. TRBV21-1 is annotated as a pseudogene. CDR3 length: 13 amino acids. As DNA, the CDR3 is TGTGCCAGCATCGGACAGGGGGGAAACACCATATATTTT. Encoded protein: CASIGQGGNTIYF.

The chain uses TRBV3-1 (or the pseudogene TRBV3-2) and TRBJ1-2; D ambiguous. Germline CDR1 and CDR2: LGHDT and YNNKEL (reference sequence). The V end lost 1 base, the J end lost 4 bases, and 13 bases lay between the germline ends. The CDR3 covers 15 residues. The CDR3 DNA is TGTGCCAGCAGCCAAGGTGTACAGCGCTCCTATGGCTACACCTTC. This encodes CASSQGVQRSYGYTF.

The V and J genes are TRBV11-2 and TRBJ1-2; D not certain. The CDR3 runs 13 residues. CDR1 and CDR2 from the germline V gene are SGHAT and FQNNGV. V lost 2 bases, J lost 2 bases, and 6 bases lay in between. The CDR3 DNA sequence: TGTGCCAGCAGCTTATCCATCAACTATGGCTACACCTTC. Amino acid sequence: CASSLSINYGYTF.

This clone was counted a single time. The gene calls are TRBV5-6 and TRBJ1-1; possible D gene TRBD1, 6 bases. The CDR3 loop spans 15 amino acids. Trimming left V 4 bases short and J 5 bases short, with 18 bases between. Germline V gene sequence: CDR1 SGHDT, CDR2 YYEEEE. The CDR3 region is CASSRLGGQSTEAFF. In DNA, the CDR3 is TGTGCCAGCAGCCGACTGGGGGGGCAATCGACTGAAGCTTTCTTT.

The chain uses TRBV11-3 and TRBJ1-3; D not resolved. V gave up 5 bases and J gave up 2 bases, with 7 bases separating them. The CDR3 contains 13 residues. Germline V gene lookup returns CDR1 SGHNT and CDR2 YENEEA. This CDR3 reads CASSPGTGNTIYF. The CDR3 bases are TGTGCCAGCAGCCCCGGGACTGGAAACACCATATATTTT.